This T cell receptor beta chain is from a study of cytomegalovirus exposure and HLA in healthy donors. PCR employed 60 Vbeta and 13 Jbeta primers. The protocol was immunoSEQ multiplex PCR, while the TCRdb copy is restricted to in-frame clones and leaves out a portion. The table has 70,000 to 85,000 clones, roughly 72% seen once. Broader study findings: Productive rates of about 87% or about 30% were seen for most TCR beta V segments in an earlier analysis. The later analysis indicated that the majority of CMV-associated TCR beta chains appeared HLA-restricted.

There are 13 residues in the CDR3. V was trimmed by 5 bases and J by 7 bases, leaving 14 bases between them. Germline V gene sequence: CDR1 SGHTA, CDR2 FQGNSA. A word on this clone: Antigen unknown.

The receptor comes from a man aged 35 to 55 in good health and CMV-seropositive. Sequenced input: PBMCs. V and J are TRBV7-2 and TRBJ2-5, with D tentatively TRBD2 (5 bases). The CDR3 DNA follows: TGTGCCAGCAGCCCCCGGAGGCTAGGGACCCAGTACTTC. This translates into CASSPRRLGTQYF.